The 23 T cell receptor beta chains presented below share a single source sample, sequenced in a study of blood T cell repertoires in COVID-19. Profiled with immunoSEQ multiplex PCR; TCRdb holds only in-frame clones, not every one. This sample has 95,000 to 120,000 clones, with 75% to 90% found just once. Sample: peripheral blood. These receptors were collected from a woman aged 50 to 60 with acute or convalescent COVID-19.

The chain is built from TRBV6-5 and TRBJ1-1, with 7 nucleotides matching TRBD1. After removal of 6 bases from V and 0 bases from J, the junction contained 4 bases not matched to a gene. The CDR3 contains 14 residues. CDR1 MNHEY and CDR2 SVGAGI come from the germline V gene. The DNA for the CDR3 is TGTGCCAGCAGCCCGGGACAGATGAACACTGAAGCTTTCTTT. It codes for CASSPGQMNTEAFF.

This clone was picked up one time. This rearrangement joins TRBV9 to TRBJ2-7; the match to TRBD2 covers 8 bases. CDR1 and CDR2 (germline): SGDLS, YYNGEE. The CDR3 has 14 amino acids. The V gene end was trimmed by 4 bases and the J gene end by 2 bases; junction bases not matched to a gene: 5. In DNA form, the CDR3 reads TGTGCCAGCAGCCCGCGGGGGGCTACCTACGAGCAGTACTTC. As protein: CASSPRGATYEQYF. Complete variable domain (other parts from reference TRBV9 and TRBJ2-7): DSGVTQTPKHLITATGQRVTLRCSPRSGDLSVYWYQQSLDQGLQFLIQYYNGEERAKGNILERFSAQQFPDLHSELNLSSLELGDSALYFCASSPRGATYEQYFGPGTRLTVT.

The rearrangement uses TRBV11-1 and TRBJ2-5; TRBD2 agrees at 7 bases. CDR1 and CDR2 (germline): SGHAT, FQDESV (reference sequence). Trimming removed 4 bases from V and 5 bases from J; junction bases left unmatched: 7. CDR3 length equals 14 residues. The CDR3 here is CASSSGLGGETQYF. The CDR3 DNA follows: TGTGCCAGCAGCTCAGGCTTGGGGGGGGAGACCCAGTACTTC. The variable domain in full, completed from reference TRBV11-1 and TRBJ2-5, reads EAEVAQSPRYKITEKSQAVAFWCDPISGHATLYWYRQILGQGPELLVQFQDESVVDDSQLPKDRFSAERLKGVDSTLKIQPAELGDSAMYLCASSSGLGGETQYFGPGTRLLVL.

J is TRBJ1-1 and V is TRBV18; TRBD1 matches at 8 bases. The CDR3 loop spans 15 amino acids. Losses at the gene ends were 1 base for V and 3 bases for J; bases not matched to a gene: 4. Germline V gives CDR1 KGHSH, CDR2 LQKENI. As DNA, the CDR3 is TGTGCCAGCTCACCACTGGGACAGGTCGACACTGAAGCTTTCTTT. Translating gives CASSPLGQVDTEAFF.

The rearrangement uses TRBV5-6 and TRBJ1-5, with D maybe TRBD1 (5 bases). V lost 1 base, J lost 0 bases, and 8 bases lay in between. The CDR3 length is 15 residues. CDR1 and CDR2 (germline): SGHDT, YYEEEE. As DNA, the CDR3 is TGTGCCAGCAGCTTGACAGGCGGTAGCAATCAGCCCCAGCATTTT. Amino acids: CASSLTGGSNQPQHF.

The chain employs TRBV7-3 and TRBJ2-3; perhaps TRBD2 as D (6 bases). This CDR3 spans 13 amino acids. Germline V lookup: CDR1 SGHTA, CDR2 FQGTGA. The V and J ends lost 5 bases and 7 bases respectively, with 13 bases between them. The CDR3 nucleotides are TGTGCCAGCAGCCCAGGGACTGCTAATACGCAGTATTTT. It encodes CASSPGTANTQYF.

The chain recombines TRBV5-1 with TRBJ1-1; D is unclear. The V and J ends lost 0 bases and 5 bases respectively, with 11 bases between them. The CDR3 sequence is 14 residues long. CDR1 SGHRS and CDR2 YFSETQ come from the germline V gene. In DNA, the CDR3 is TGCGCCAGCAGCTTGGATGGGAGGTCGACTGAAGCTTTCTTT. Translation gives CASSLDGRSTEAFF.

V and J are TRBV11-2 and TRBJ1-1; 7 bases match TRBD1. V lost 5 bases to trimming and J lost 0 bases; unmatched junction nucleotides: 6. This CDR3 is built from 15 residues. CDR1 and CDR2 (germline): SGHAT, FQNNGV. In nucleotides, the CDR3 is TGTGCCAGCAGCCTGGAAGGGGGCATGAACACTGAAGCTTTCTTT. It encodes CASSLEGGMNTEAFF. Combining the CDR3 with reference TRBV11-2 and TRBJ1-1 gives the whole variable domain EAGVAQSPRYKIIEKRQSVAFWCNPISGHATLYWYQQILGQGPKLLIQFQNNGVVDDSQLPKDRFSAERLKGVDSTLKIQPAKLEDSAVYLCASSLEGGMNTEAFFGQGTRLTVV.

V and J are TRBV4-1 and TRBJ2-3, with D possibly matching TRBD1 (5 bases). The CDR3 has 15 amino acids. Germline CDR1 is MGHRA and CDR2 is YSYEKL. Trimming removed 3 bases at V and 4 bases at J, with 14 bases between. The CDR3 region has the DNA TGCGCCAGCAGCCAGGGCCACCCAGGGCCAGATACGCAGTATTTT. The encoded protein is CASSQGHPGPDTQYF.

The V gene is TRBV28, the J gene TRBJ1-1; 7 positions agree with TRBD1. CDR1 MDHEN and CDR2 SYDVKM come from the germline V gene. The CDR3 contains 14 residues. V trimming: 6 bases; J trimming: 6 bases; junction bases outside the gene matches: 10. Here the CDR3 reads CASSSPGQSPEAFF. The CDR3 nucleotides read TGTGCCAGCAGCTCACCGGGACAGAGTCCTGAAGCTTTCTTT.

J is TRBJ2-1 and V is TRBV20-1; the match to TRBD2 covers 7 bases. Losses at the gene ends were 3 bases for V and 0 bases for J; bases not matched to a gene: 5. The germline V gene has CDR1 DFQATT and CDR2 SNEGSKA (reference sequence). The CDR3 contains 15 residues. The CDR3 is CSASGLAASYNEQFF. CDR3 in DNA: TGCAGTGCTAGTGGGCTAGCGGCCTCCTACAATGAGCAGTTCTTC.

V is TRBV15 and J is TRBJ2-3; a possible D gene is TRBD1 (6 bases). V was clipped by 1 base and J by 4 bases, with 9 bases between them. CDR3 size: 14 residues. Germline values: CDR1 LNHNV, CDR2 YYDKDF (reference sequence). The DNA of the CDR3 is TGTGCCACCAGCAGAGGGACAGATCCAGATACGCAGTATTTT. Protein product: CATSRGTDPDTQYF.

V gene TRBV18 combines with J gene TRBJ2-6; D not certain. The CDR3 runs 17 residues. Trimming left V 1 base short and J 0 bases short, with 10 bases between. Germline CDR1 reads KGHSH; CDR2 reads LQKENI. The CDR3 sequence: CASSPLASNSGANVLTF. CDR3 bases: TGTGCCAGCTCACCACTTGCGTCAAACTCTGGGGCCAACGTCCTGACTTTC.

The J gene is TRBJ2-5, the V gene TRBV9, with 9 bases fitting TRBD2. The CDR3 loop spans 15 amino acids. The V gene end was trimmed by 0 bases and the J gene end by 5 bases; junction bases not matched to a gene: 5. The germline V gene has CDR1 SGDLS and CDR2 YYNGEE. CDR3 residues: CASSVGTSVGETQYF. The CDR3 nucleotides read TGTGCCAGCAGCGTAGGGACTAGCGTAGGTGAGACCCAGTACTTC.

The chain combines TRBV10-1 with TRBJ1-5; no firm D call. Germline V gene lookup returns CDR1 WNHNN and CDR2 SYGVQD (reference sequence). Trimming pared 0 bases from V and 6 bases from J, leaving 6 bases between. The CDR3 loop spans 13 amino acids. CDR3 sequence: CASSESSGQPQHF. The CDR3 bases are TGCGCCAGCAGTGAGTCGAGTGGTCAGCCCCAGCATTTT.

This clone was seen a handful of times. The chain uses TRBV7-2 and TRBJ1-6, with TRBD1 matching over 7 bases. The trim removed 0 bases at V and 12 bases at J, leaving 11 bases unmatched. The germline CDR1 and CDR2 sequences are SGHTA and FQGNSA. This CDR3 has 16 residues. In nucleotides, the CDR3 is TGTGCCAGCAGCTTAGCGGATGTGACAGGGAATCTACCCCTCCACTTT. This encodes CASSLADVTGNLPLHF. Combining the CDR3 with reference TRBV7-2 and TRBJ1-6 gives the whole variable domain GAGVSQSPSNKVTEKGKDVELRCDPISGHTALYWYRQSLGQGLEFLIYFQGNSAPDKSGLPSDRFSAERTGGSVSTLTIQRTQQEDSAVYLCASSLADVTGNLPLHFGNGTRLTVT.

The J gene is TRBJ1-2, the V gene TRBV5-4; TRBD1 matches at 7 bases. The CDR3 is 14 residues long. The trim removed 3 bases at V and 8 bases at J, leaving 10 bases unmatched. Germline CDR1 and CDR2: SGHNT and YYREEE (reference sequence). CDR3 nucleotides: TGTGCCAGCAGCTCATTACGGACAGGCCGCGGCTACACCTTC. This sequence encodes CASSSLRTGRGYTF.

Comments on this clone: The junction and the germline gene differ at one end; a read error may be behind it. This chain uses TRBV7-9 with TRBJ2-1, with a tentative D call TRBD2 (5 bases). Per the germline V gene, CDR1 is SEHNR and CDR2 is FQNEAQ (reference sequence). The CDR3 length is 13 residues. The CDR3 reads CASSLAADNEQFF. In nucleotides, the CDR3 is TGTGCCAGCAGCCTAGCAGCCGACAATGAGCAGTTCTTC.

This clone has only one observation. Sequence at one end of the junction differs from germline and may be a read error. The gene calls are TRBV2 and TRBJ1-6; possible D gene TRBD1, 5 bases. The CDR3 covers 13 residues. Germline V gene data show CDR1 as SNHLY and CDR2 as FYNNEI. CDR3: CASREGQRSPLHF. CDR3 sequence (DNA): TGTGCCAGCAGAGAAGGACAACGGTCACCCCTCCACTTT. The full variable domain, its missing parts supplied by reference TRBV2 and TRBJ1-6, is EPEVTQTPSHQVTQMGQEVILRCVPISNHLYFYWYRQILGQKVEFLVSFYNNEISEKSEIFDDQFSVERPDGSNFTLKIRSTKLEDSAMYFCASREGQRSPLHFGNGTRLTVT.

The chain employs TRBV7-9 and TRBJ1-1, with a possible D match to TRBD1 (5 bases). The CDR3 sequence is 17 residues long. CDR1 SEHNR and CDR2 FQNEAQ come from the germline V gene (reference sequence). Trimming left V 3 bases short and J 0 bases short, with 17 bases between. In DNA, the CDR3 is TGTGCCAGCAGCTTCGGATTGGGGGGGAGAATGAACACTGAAGCTTTCTTT. Protein sequence: CASSFGLGGRMNTEAFF.

This chain joins TRBV15 and TRBJ1-4, with TRBD1 as a possible D gene (5 bases). Between the trimmed V and J ends, which lost 0 bases and 4 bases, there was a span of 18 bases. This CDR3 has 18 amino acids. Germline loops: CDR1 LNHNV, CDR2 YYDKDF (reference sequence). CDR3 sequence (DNA): TGTGCCACCAGCAGAGATCCGGGGAGGGGCAGGATTAATGAAAAACTGTTTTTT. Its translation: CATSRDPGRGRINEKLFF.

The J gene is TRBJ2-7, the V gene TRBV27; 11 bases align to TRBD2. CDR1 is MNHEY and CDR2 is SMNVEV in the germline V gene (reference sequence). V lost 4 bases, J lost 0 bases, and 5 bases stayed unmatched. CDR3 length: 16 amino acids. CDR3: CASSSGLAEFSYEQYF. CDR3 nucleotides: TGTGCCAGCAGTTCGGGACTAGCGGAATTCTCCTACGAGCAGTACTTC.

For this clone: In the same sample, other DNA sequences code for this CDR3. This chain connects TRBV3-1 (or the pseudogene TRBV3-2) to TRBJ2-5; TRBD1 aligns across 8 bases. Losses at the gene ends were 5 bases for V and 6 bases for J; bases not matched to a gene: 5. The CDR3 is 13 amino acids. Per germline, CDR1 LGHDT and CDR2 YNNKEL (reference sequence). The CDR3 DNA sequence: TGTGCCAGCAGCTCTGGACAGGGCCAGACCCAGTACTTC. This sequence encodes CASSSGQGQTQYF.